The clone carrying this T cell receptor (beta chain) was recorded at least ten times. TCRdb used MiXCR to reprocess the reads, holding one entry per CDR3 protein. The sample lists 200,000 to 300,000 distinct CDR3 sequences, less than 9.5% occurring once. This sample is drawn from a study of T cell repertoires in cytomegalovirus infection. CDR3 length: 15 residues. V lost 5 bases to trimming and J lost 3 bases; unmatched junction nucleotides: 9. Germline lookup yields CDR1 MGHDK and CDR2 SYGVNS. The chain uses TRBV25-1 and TRBJ2-5, with TRBD2 identical over 7 bases. Sequences were obtained from PBMCs. The receptor comes from a human donor in good health (CMV status not recorded). Some clones in this sample may be carry-over from other donors' samples. The CDR3 sequence: CASSPIGAGEETQYF. CDR3 in DNA: TGTGCCAGCAGTCCCATCGGGGCGGGGGAAGAGACCCAGTACTTC.